Included here is one T cell receptor (beta chain) sequence, with context. The target antigen is unknown. The CDR3 loop spans 19 amino acids. Per germline, CDR1 MGHRA and CDR2 YSYEKL. With V trimmed by 1 base and J by 4 bases, 12 bases remained unmatched. Amplified regions were TCR beta CDR3 sequences from RNA transcripts. The HTBI primer set drove a first-round RT-PCR of the TCR CDR3. Each CDR3 protein is one row after TCRdb ran MiXCR on the multiplex PCR reads. The top ten clones hold 20% of a sample with some 400,000 distinct CDR3 sequences, about 13% of them seen once. The sample originates from a study of T cells in Graves' hyperthyroidism and ophthalmopathy. Whole-study findings and limits: Within blood appeared most thyroid clonotypes that had expanded above 0.001.

Aged 18 to 65, the patients had hyperthyroidism that was newly diagnosed and had lasted under 2 months. Diagnoses used clinical symptoms, serum thyroxine and TRAb, thyroid ultrasound and orbital computed tomography. When hyperthyroidism was first diagnosed, the blood sample was taken, preceding any ophthalmopathy symptoms. The sequencing input was blood. This receptor was taken from a man under 40 with Graves' hyperthyroidism that later progressed to Graves' ophthalmopathy. This chain uses TRBV4-1 with TRBJ2-2, with 10 bases that match TRBD2. The CDR3 coding sequence is TGCGCCAGCAGCCAAGGAAGGCTAGCGGGGGCTCGGTCCACCGGGGAGCTGTTTTTT. This gives the protein CASSQGRLAGARSTGELFF.